This paragraph reports one T cell receptor beta chain. Its antigen is still unknown. The sample is drawn from a study of OX40 agonist ivuxolimab in advanced cancers. Study overall: The drug used for patients, ivuxolimab, was an agonistic anti-OX40 (CD134) antibody. Averaging 60 years in age, with a range of about 23 to 85, the cohort was 82.7% male.

Profiled with immunoSEQ multiplex PCR; TCRdb holds only in-frame clones, not every one. The data hold roughly 46,000 clones, with roughly nine tenths observed a single time. There are 14 residues in the CDR3. The trim removed 3 bases at V and 6 bases at J, leaving 4 bases unmatched. The germline V gene has CDR1 LNHNV and CDR2 YYDKDF (reference sequence). Systemic immunosuppression or autoimmune disease history was grounds to exclude patients. Study-level results: Some patients who did not respond also had low normalized T-cell clonal expansion.

This chain uses TRBV15 with TRBJ2-1; 8 bases map to TRBD2. This specimen consisted of CD4+ or CD8+ T cells sorted from blood, obtained in a trial of the OX40 agonist ivuxolimab. This TCR was recovered from an adult with an advanced solid tumor such as melanoma, head and neck, liver or kidney cancer. CDR3 region: CATSSSAGGNEQFF. CDR3 bases: TGTGCCACCAGCAGTTCTGCGGGGGGCAATGAGCAGTTCTTC.